The 9 T cell receptor beta chains below were found in one sample sequenced in a study of blood T cell repertoires in COVID-19. Method: immunoSEQ multiplex PCR; TCRdb's copy keeps in-frame clones and lacks some. The sample contains around 42,000 clones, about 85% of which appear only once. Sequenced input: peripheral blood. These receptors originate from a woman in her 70s in a cohort sampled during active COVID-19.

This chain uses TRBV5-4 with TRBJ1-5, with a tentative D call TRBD1 (5 bases). CDR1 and CDR2 from the germline V gene are SGHNT and YYREEE (reference sequence). Trimming removed 4 bases from V and 10 bases from J, with 30 bases in between. The CDR3 is 18 amino acids. CDR3 protein: CASSQRPRRGLDGDPQHF. DNA for the CDR3: TGTGCCAGCAGCCAAAGGCCAAGGAGGGGTCTTGATGGAGATCCCCAGCATTTT. Supplemented by reference TRBV5-4 and TRBJ1-5, the full variable domain reads ETGVTQSPTHLIKTRGQQVTLRCSSQSGHNTVSWYQQALGQGPQFIFQYYREEENGRGNFPPRFSGLQFPNYSSELNVNALELDDSALYLCASSQRPRRGLDGDPQHFGDGTRLSIL.

In this sample, this clone turned up a few times. The chain couples TRBV14 to TRBJ2-7; TRBD2 matches 8 bases. Germline CDR1 is SGHDN and CDR2 is FVKESK. The CDR3 is 17 amino acids. V shed 1 base and J 6 bases; nucleotides not matched to a gene: 14. CDR3 protein: CASSQATPGTRRGEQYF. In nucleotides, the CDR3 is TGTGCCAGCAGCCAAGCTACCCCCGGGACTAGAAGGGGCGAGCAGTACTTC.

In its sample, this clone was seen once. A junction boundary mismatches the germline segment, possibly from a read error. J is TRBJ2-2 and V is TRBV6-5, with 9 bases fitting TRBD1. The CDR3 is made up of 16 amino acids. Germline lookup yields CDR1 MNHEY and CDR2 SVGAGI. The CDR3: CASNYGTGSNTGELFF. CDR3 in DNA: TGTGCCAGCAATTACGGGACAGGGTCGAACACCGGGGAGCTGTTTTTT.

The CDR3 sequence is CASSIAAGGVGEQFF. In DNA form, the CDR3 reads TGTGCCAGTAGTATAGCGGCAGGGGGCGTTGGGGAGCAGTTCTTC. The chain couples TRBV19 to TRBJ2-1; 8 positions match TRBD1. The CDR3 is 15 residues long. With 1 base clipped from V and 10 bases from J, the junction kept 9 bases outside the gene matches. CDR1 LNHDA and CDR2 SQIVND come from the germline V gene (reference sequence).

The rearrangement uses TRBV3-1 (or the pseudogene TRBV3-2) and TRBJ2-2, with D possibly being TRBD2 (5 bases). V gave up 1 base and J gave up 8 bases, with 11 bases separating them. Germline V gene sequence: CDR1 LGHDT, CDR2 YNNKEL (reference sequence). This CDR3 is built from 14 residues. CDR3 loop: CASSQGEGSGELFF. The CDR3 coding sequence is TGTGCCAGCAGCCAAGGAGAGGGCTCGGGGGAGCTGTTTTTT.

The J gene is TRBJ2-3, the V gene TRBV19; 12 nucleotides agree with TRBD2. This CDR3 has 13 amino acids. V shed 9 bases and J 6 bases; nucleotides not matched to a gene: 4. The germline gives CDR1 LNHDA, CDR2 SQIVND (reference sequence). CDR3 region: CASRLAGADTQYF. The DNA for the CDR3 is TGTGCCAGCCGACTAGCGGGAGCTGATACGCAGTATTTT.

The chain uses TRBV25-1 and TRBJ2-7; TRBD2 matches 7 bases. V was pared by 4 bases and J by 5 bases, with 11 bases of the junction left unmatched. Germline V lookup: CDR1 MGHDK, CDR2 SYGVNS. The CDR3 runs to 15 residues. CDR3 coding DNA: TGTGCCAGCAGTGCCGCGGCCGGGGGAGGGAACGAGCAGTACTTC. Translated: CASSAAAGGGNEQYF.

The CDR3, as DNA: TGTGCCAGCTCAGGGACAGACCGGGGAACCGGGGAGCTGTTTTTT. It is translated as CASSGTDRGTGELFF. V and J are TRBV18 and TRBJ2-2; 7 bases match TRBD1. The CDR3 length is 15 residues. The trim removed 5 bases at V and 5 bases at J, leaving 8 bases unmatched. Germline CDR1 reads KGHSH; CDR2 reads LQKENI.

The rearrangement links TRBV19 to TRBJ2-3; TRBD2 might be the D (5 bases). Germline CDR1 reads LNHDA; CDR2 reads SQIVND (reference sequence). The V end lost 5 bases, the J end lost 6 bases, and 12 bases lay between the germline ends. This CDR3 has 13 residues. CDR3 DNA sequence: TGTGCCAGTAGTCCGGGAATTGGGGATACGCAGTATTTT. It specifies CASSPGIGDTQYF.